Sequencing of this TCR beta chain was carried out in a study of T cells expressing NK-cell markers. About the study: CD3+CD56+NKG2C+, CD3+CD56+NKG2C- and CD3+CD56-NKG2C+ T cells, once sorted, supplied the TCR beta repertoires. HCMV seropositivity marked seven of the eight sequenced donors; one was seronegative.

From germline, CDR1 is MRHNA and CDR2 SNTAGT. CDR3 length: 16 amino acids. Overall study results and limits: A few donors likewise had their CD3+CD56-NKG2C+ fraction led by these clonotypes.

Notes on this clonotype: The antigen is not known.

As the method of synthesis, 5'RACE template switching with UMIs yielded TCR beta cDNA. TCRdb reanalyzed the 5' RACE reads, giving one entry per CDR3 protein sequence and no DNA. The ten most abundant clones cover about 10% of a sample with 300,000 to 500,000 distinct CDR3 sequences. The source material was blood T cells: a sorted CD56 or NKG2C T cell subset, CD4+ or CD8+ T cells, or bulk PBMC T cells (not recorded which). The chain employs TRBV6-4 and TRBJ2-1. This clonotype was obtained from a woman in her 50s in good health. The CDR3 sequence is CASSDSNIGLASEQFF.